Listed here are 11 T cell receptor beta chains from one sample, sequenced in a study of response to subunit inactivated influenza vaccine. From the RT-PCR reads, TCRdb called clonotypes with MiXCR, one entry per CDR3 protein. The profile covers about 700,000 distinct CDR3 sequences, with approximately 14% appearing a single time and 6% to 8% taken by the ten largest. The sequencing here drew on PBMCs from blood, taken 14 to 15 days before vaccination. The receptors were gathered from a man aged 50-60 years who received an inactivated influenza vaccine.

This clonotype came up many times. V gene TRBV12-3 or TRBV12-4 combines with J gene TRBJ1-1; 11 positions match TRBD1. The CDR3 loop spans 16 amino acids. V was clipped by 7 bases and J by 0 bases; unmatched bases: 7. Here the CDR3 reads CASKRDRGFMNTEAFF. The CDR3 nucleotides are TGTGCCAGCAAGCGGGACAGGGGGTTCATGAACACTGAAGCTTTCTTT.

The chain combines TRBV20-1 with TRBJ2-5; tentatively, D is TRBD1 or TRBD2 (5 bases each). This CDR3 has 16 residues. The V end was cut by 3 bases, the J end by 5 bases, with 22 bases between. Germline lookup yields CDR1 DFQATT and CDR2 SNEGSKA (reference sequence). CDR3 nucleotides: TGCAGTGCTAGTAGGAGAGGGAGCGCCGGGGCGGAGACCCAGTACTTC. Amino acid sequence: CSASRRGSAGAETQYF.

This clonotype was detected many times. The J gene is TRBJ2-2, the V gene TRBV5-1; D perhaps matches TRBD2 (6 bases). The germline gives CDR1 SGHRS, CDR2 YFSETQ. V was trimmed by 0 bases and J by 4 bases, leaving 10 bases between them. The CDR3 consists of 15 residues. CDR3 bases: TGCGCCAGCAGCTTGGGGAGGGGCTCCACCGGGGAGCTGTTTTTT. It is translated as CASSLGRGSTGELFF.

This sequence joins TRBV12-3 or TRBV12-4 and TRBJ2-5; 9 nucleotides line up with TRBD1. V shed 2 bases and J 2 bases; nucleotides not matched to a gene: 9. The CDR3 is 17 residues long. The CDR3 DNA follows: TGTGCCAGCAGTTTAAGGGGGACAGGGAAGGGGCAAGAGACCCAGTACTTC. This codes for CASSLRGTGKGQETQYF.

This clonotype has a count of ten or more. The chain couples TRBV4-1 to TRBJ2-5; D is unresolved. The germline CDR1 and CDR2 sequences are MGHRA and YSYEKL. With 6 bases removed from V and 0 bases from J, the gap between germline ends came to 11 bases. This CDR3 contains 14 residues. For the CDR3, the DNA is TGCGCCAGCAGTCAGACCCCCGACCAAGAGACCCAGTACTTC. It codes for CASSQTPDQETQYF.

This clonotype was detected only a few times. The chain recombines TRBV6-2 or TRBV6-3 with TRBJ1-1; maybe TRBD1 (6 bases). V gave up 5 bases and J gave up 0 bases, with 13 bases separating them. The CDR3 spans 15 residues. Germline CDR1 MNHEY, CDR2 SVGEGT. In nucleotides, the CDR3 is TGTGCCAGCAGTGATTCGACAGGTATGAACACTGAAGCTTTCTTT. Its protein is CASSDSTGMNTEAFF.

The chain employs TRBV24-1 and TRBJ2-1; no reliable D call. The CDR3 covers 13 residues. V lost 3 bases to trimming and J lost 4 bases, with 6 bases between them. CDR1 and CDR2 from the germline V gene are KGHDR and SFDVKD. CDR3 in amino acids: CATSDPPYNEQFF. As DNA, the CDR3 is TGTGCCACCAGTGATCCGCCTTACAATGAGCAGTTCTTC.

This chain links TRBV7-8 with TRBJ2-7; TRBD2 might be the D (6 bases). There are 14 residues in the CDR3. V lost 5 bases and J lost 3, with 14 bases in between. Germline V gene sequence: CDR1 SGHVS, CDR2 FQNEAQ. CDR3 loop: CASSPTRIFYEQYF. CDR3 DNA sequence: TGTGCCAGCAGCCCGACTAGAATTTTCTACGAGCAGTACTTC.

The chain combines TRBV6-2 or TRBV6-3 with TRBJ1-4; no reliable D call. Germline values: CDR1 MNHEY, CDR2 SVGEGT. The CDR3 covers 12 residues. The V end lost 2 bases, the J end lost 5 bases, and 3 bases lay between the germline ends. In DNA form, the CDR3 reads TGTGCCAGCAGTTACAAGAATGAAAAACTGTTTTTT. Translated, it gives CASSYKNEKLFF.

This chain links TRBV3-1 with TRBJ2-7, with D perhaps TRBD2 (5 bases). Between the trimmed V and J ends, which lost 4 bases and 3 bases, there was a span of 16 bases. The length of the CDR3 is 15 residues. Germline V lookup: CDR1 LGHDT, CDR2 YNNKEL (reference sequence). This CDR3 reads CASSRSPSQIYEQYF. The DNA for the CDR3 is TGTGCCAGCAGCCGTAGCCCTAGCCAAATCTACGAGCAGTACTTC.

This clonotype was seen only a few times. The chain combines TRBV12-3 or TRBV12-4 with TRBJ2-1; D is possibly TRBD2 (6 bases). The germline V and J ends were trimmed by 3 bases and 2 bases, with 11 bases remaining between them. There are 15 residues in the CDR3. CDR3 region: CASSFGGTPYNEQFF. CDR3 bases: TGTGCCAGCAGTTTCGGCGGGACCCCCTACAATGAGCAGTTCTTC.